This T cell receptor (beta chain) emerged from a study of blood T cell repertoires in COVID-19. About the study: Whether acute or convalescent, the COVID-19 samples came from the United States, Italy and Spain. T cells, B-cell-depleted T cells, or PBMCs supplied cDNA or gDNA.

Assay used: immunoSEQ multiplex PCR; TCRdb lists only in-frame clones, some missing. The sample contains 150,000 to 200,000 clones, 60% to 80% of which appear only once. In its sample, this clone was seen a few times. The sequencing sample was made of peripheral blood. The clonotype originates from a man in his 70s with acute or convalescent COVID-19.

The CDR3 sequence is CASSLGLSGTQYF. The CDR3 DNA sequence: TGTGCCAGCAGCTTAGGGCTGTCAGGGACCCAGTACTTC. The V call is TRBV7-2, the J call TRBJ2-5; the D is unclear. Germline CDR1 and CDR2: SGHTA and FQGNSA. The CDR3 consists of 13 residues. V was pared by 1 base and J by 7 bases, with 10 bases between.